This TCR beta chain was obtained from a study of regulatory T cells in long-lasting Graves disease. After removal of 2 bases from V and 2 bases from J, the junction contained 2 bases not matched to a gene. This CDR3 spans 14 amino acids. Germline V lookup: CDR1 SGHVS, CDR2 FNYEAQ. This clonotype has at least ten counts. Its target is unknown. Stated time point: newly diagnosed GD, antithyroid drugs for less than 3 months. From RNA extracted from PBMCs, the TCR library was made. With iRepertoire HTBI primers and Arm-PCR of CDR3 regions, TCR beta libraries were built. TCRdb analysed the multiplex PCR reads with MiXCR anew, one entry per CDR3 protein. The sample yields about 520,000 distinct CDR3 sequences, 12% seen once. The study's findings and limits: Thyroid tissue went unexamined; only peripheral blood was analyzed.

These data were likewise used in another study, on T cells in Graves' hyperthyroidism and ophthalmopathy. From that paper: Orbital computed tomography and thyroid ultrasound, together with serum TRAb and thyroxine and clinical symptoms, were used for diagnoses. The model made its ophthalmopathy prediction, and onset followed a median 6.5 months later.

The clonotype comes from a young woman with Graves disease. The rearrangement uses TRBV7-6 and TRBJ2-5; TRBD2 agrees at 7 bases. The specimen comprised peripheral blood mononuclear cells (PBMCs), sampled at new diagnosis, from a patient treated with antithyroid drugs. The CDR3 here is CASSLSGKQETQYF. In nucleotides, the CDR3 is TGTGCCAGCAGCTTAAGCGGGAAGCAAGAGACCCAGTACTTC.